This T cell receptor beta chain was retrieved from a study of T cell repertoires in cytomegalovirus infection. Study as a whole: CMV infection plus the matching HLA type was flagged by public TCR beta signatures. Study observations and caveats: CMV-specific HLA-C-restricted TCR beta clonotypes dominated the ex vivo response. The study identified carriers of CMV plus the relevant HLA from cumulative public TCR beta family frequency.

TCRdb called the reads again in MiXCR, with one record for every CDR3 protein. The sample holds under 350,000 distinct CDR3 sequences, around 10% seen once. This clonotype was detected many times. The antigen is unknown. This sequence was found in a human donor in good health (CMV status not recorded). Some clones in this sample may be carry-over from other donors' samples. Sequenced: PBMCs.

The CDR3 DNA follows: TGCAGTGCTAGAGAAGGGTCATCTGGAAACACCATATATTTT. Translating gives CSAREGSSGNTIYF. The chain recombines TRBV20-1 with TRBJ1-3; D is unresolved. This CDR3 region has 14 residues. Germline V CDR1 and CDR2: DFQATT, SNEGSKA (reference sequence). Trimming took 0 bases from V and 1 from J, leaving 7 bases between them.